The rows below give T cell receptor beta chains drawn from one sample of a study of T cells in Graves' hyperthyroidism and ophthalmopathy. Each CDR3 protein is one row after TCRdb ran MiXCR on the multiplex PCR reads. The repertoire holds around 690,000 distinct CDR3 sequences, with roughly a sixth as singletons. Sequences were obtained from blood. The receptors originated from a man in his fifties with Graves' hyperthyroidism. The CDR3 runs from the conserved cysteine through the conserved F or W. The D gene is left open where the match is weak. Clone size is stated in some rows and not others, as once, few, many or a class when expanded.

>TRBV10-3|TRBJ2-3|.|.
TGTGCCATCAGGGACCTAGGGGGAGGAGGAGATACGCAGTATTTT
CAIRDLGGGGDTQYF
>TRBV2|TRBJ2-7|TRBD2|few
TGTGCCAGCCTAAAAAGGGCTAGCGGGAGCTACGAGCAGTACTTC
CASLKRASGSYEQYF
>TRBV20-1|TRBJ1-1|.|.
TGCAGTGCTAGAGGCGGGAGTATGAACACTGAAGCTTTCTTT
CSARGGSMNTEAFF
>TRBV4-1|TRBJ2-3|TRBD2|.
TGCGCCAGCAGCCAAGAGGTGGGAGGGCCGGAAGATACGCAGTATTTT
CASSQEVGGPEDTQYF
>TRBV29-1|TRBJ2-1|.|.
TGCAGCGCATACAGGGACTTATCGGGGAATGAGCAGTTCTTC
CSAYRDLSGNEQFF
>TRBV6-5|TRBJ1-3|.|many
TGTGCCAGCAGTTACCCCGCCGTTGGGGTAGGGTCTGGAAACACCATATATTTT
CASSYPAVGVGSGNTIYF
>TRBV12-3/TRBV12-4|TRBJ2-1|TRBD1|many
TGTGCCAGCATGCCAGGGGGCCCCTACAATGAGCAGTTCTTC
CASMPGGPYNEQFF
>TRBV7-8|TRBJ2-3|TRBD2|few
TGTGCCAGCAGCCCAGGACTAGCGGGAGGGCCCGCAGATACGCAGTATTTT
CASSPGLAGGPADTQYF
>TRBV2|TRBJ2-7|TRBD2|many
TGTGCCAGCAGACCACGGACTAGCGGGTATGAAGAGCAGTACTTC
CASRPRTSGYEEQYF
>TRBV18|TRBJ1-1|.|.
TGTGCCGGCTCCAAGGGGGACGAAGCTTTCTTT
CAGSKGDEAFF
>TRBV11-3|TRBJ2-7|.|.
TGTGCCAGCAGCGAAGATTGGGACATCCCCAGGTCCTACGAGCAGTACTTC
CASSEDWDIPRSYEQYF
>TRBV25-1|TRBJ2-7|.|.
TGTGCCAGCAGTGAAGGACTGAGTAATCTCTACGAGCAGTACTTC
CASSEGLSNLYEQYF
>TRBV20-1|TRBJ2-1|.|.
TGCAGTGCTAGAGTGGAGCCCCACGATGAGCAGTTCTTC
CSARVEPHDEQFF
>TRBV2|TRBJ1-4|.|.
TGTGCCAGCAGTGTACCTAATGAAAAACTGTTTTTT
CASSVPNEKLFF
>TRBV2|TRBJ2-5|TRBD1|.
TGTGCCAGCAGCCGAGGGGGCGGAGAGACCCAGTACTTC
CASSRGGGETQYF
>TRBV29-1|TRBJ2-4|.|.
TGCAGCGTCCCGGGAACGGGGGGCTTCCTAGCCAAAAACATTCAGTACTTC
CSVPGTGGFLAKNIQYF
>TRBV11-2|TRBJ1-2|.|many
TGTGCCAGCAGCTTAGATTACGGCTATGGCTACACCTTC
CASSLDYGYGYTF
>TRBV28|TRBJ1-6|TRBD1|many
TGTGCCAGCAGGCGGGACAGGACCTCATATAATTCACCCCTCCACTTT
CASRRDRTSYNSPLHF
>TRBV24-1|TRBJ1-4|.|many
TGTGCCACCAGTGACCCCGGCAGAAGTCTCAATGAAAAACTGTTTTTT
CATSDPGRSLNEKLFF
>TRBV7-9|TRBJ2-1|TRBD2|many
TGTGCCAGCAGTCCGGGGGGCTACAATGAGCAGTTCTTC
CASSPGGYNEQFF
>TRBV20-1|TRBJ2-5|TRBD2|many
TGCAGTGCTAGAGTAGCGGGAGGGGAGACCCAGTACTTC
CSARVAGGETQYF
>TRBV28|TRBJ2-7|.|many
TGTGCCAGCAGTTCCGCAGCGCCGGGAAACTACGAGCAGTACTTC
CASSSAAPGNYEQYF
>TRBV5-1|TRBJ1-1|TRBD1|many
TGCGCCAGCAGCGGGGGGACAGGCGGCACTGAAGCTTTCTTT
CASSGGTGGTEAFF
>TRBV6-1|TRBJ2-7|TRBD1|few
TGTGCCAGCAGTAATTACCGGGACAGGGTTTCCTACGAGCAGTACTTC
CASSNYRDRVSYEQYF
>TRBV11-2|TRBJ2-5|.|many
TGTGCCAGCAGCTTTGAGGGGGAGACCCAGTACTTC
CASSFEGETQYF
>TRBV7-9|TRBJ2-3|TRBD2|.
TGTGCCAGCAGCTTAGCGGGTCTAGCGGGGATCATCACAGATACGCAGTATTTT
CASSLAGLAGIITDTQYF
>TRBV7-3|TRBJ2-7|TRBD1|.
TGTGCCAGCAGCCAGACAGGGGGCCGGAGCGAGCAGTACTTC
CASSQTGGRSEQYF
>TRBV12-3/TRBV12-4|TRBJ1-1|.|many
TGTGCCAGCAGTTTTTGGGCAGGGAGTGTGGTGAACACTGAAGCTTTCTTT
CASSFWAGSVVNTEAFF
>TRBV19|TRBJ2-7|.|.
TGTGCCAGTAGTCGAAAGGGGACCTTCTACGAGCAGTACTTC
CASSRKGTFYEQYF
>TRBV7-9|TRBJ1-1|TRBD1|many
TGTGCCATCGGACAGGTCGCGAACACTGAAGCTTTCTTT
CAIGQVANTEAFF
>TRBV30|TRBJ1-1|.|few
TGTGCCGCATCAGTGAAATTGAACACTGAAGCTTTCTTT
CAASVKLNTEAFF
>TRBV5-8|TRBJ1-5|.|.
TGTGCCAGCAGCTTAGAACCCCGGGTTCTTCGGCCCCAGCATTTT
CASSLEPRVLRPQHF
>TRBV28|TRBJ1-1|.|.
TGTGCCAGCAATTCCGTGAACACTGAAGCTTTCTTT
CASNSVNTEAFF
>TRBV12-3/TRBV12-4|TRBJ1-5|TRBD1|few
TGTGCCAGCAGGCAGACAGGGGGTGGGCAGCCCCAGCATTTT
CASRQTGGGQPQHF
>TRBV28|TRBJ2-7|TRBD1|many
TGTGCCAGCGTACCTGGGACAGATAACGAGCAGTACTTC
CASVPGTDNEQYF
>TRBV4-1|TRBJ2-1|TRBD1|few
TGCGCCAGCAGCCAAGAGGACAGGGTATCTTTCTACAATGAGCAGTTCTTC
CASSQEDRVSFYNEQFF
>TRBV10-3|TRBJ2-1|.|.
TGTGCCACCGGGGCCTCTGGAGAGCAGTTCTTC
CATGASGEQFF
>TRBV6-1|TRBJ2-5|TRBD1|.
TGTGCCAGCAGTTCCCCAACAGGGGGATCACTAGAGACCCAGTACTTC
CASSSPTGGSLETQYF
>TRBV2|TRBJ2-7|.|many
TGTGCCAGCAGTGAAACCGGGACTGCAGCCTACGAGCAGTACTTC
CASSETGTAAYEQYF
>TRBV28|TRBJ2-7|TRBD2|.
TGTGCCAGCAGCCTTAATAGCGGGTCCGGCTACGAGCAGTACTTC
CASSLNSGSGYEQYF
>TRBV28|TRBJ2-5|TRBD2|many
TGTGCCAGCATGATTAGCGGGAGGGTGTGGGAGACCCAGTACTTC
CASMISGRVWETQYF
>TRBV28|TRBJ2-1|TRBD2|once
TGTGCCAGCAGTCCTGCCTCGGGACTAGCGAGACGGCCGATCTACAATGAGCAGTTCTTC
CASSPASGLARRPIYNEQFF
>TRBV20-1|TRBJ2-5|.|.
TGCAGTGCTAGAGATTTAGCGAGGGGCAAGGGAGAGACCCAGTACTTC
CSARDLARGKGETQYF
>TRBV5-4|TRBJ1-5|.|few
TGTGCCAGCAGCCGACAGTTTAGCAATCAGCCCCAGCATTTT
CASSRQFSNQPQHF
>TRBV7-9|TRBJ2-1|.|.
TGTGCCAGCAGCCCCCCAGTGGACAGCTCCTACAATGAGCAGTTCTTC
CASSPPVDSSYNEQFF
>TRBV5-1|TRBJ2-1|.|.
TGCGCCAGCAGCTTGGACTTACCGACTGACAATGAGCAGTTCTTC
CASSLDLPTDNEQFF
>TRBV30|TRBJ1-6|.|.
TGTGCCTGGAGTGTAAAGGACTCCTATAATTCACCCCTCCACTTT
CAWSVKDSYNSPLHF
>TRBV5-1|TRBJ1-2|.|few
TGCGCCAGCACCCGAGGAGACTATGGCTACACCTTC
CASTRGDYGYTF